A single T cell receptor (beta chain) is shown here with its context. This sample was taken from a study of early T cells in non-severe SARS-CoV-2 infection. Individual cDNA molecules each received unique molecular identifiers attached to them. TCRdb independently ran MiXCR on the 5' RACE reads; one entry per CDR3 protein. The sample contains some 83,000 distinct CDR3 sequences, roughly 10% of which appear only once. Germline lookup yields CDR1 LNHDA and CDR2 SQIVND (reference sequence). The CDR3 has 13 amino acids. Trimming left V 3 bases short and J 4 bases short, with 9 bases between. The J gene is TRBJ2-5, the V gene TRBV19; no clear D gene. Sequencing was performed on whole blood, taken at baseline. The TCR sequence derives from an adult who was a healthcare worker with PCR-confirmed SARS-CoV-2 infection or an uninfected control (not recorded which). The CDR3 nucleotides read TGTGCCAGTAGTATGGCGAGGTTAGAGACCCAGTACTTC. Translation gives CASSMARLETQYF.